Below are 23 T cell receptor beta chains sequenced from a single sample in a study of T cell repertoires in cytomegalovirus infection. TCRdb reanalysed the reads using MiXCR and keeps one entry per CDR3 protein. The sample has 560,000 or so distinct CDR3 sequences, approximately 15% seen once. The sequenced material came from CD8+ T cells from PBMCs. The receptors stem from a human donor in good health (CMV status not recorded). Some clones in this sample may be carry-over from other donors' samples.

The rearrangement joins TRBV9 to TRBJ2-7; D assignment may be TRBD1 or TRBD2 (7 bases each). V was cut by 0 bases and J by 4 bases, with 14 bases left in between. Germline V gene lookup returns CDR1 SGDLS and CDR2 YYNGEE. This CDR3 comprises 15 residues. The DNA for the CDR3 is TGTGCCAGCAGCGTAGGGGCAGGGGGGGGATACGAGCAGTACTTC. Translating it yields CASSVGAGGGYEQYF.

This clonotype was detected a few times. CDR3 bases: TGTGCCAGCAGTGAGACAGGGGACAACACAGATACGCAGTATTTT. Residues: CASSETGDNTDTQYF. The chain has TRBV6-6 and TRBJ2-3; the match to TRBD1 covers 8 bases. Germline loops: CDR1 MNHNY, CDR2 SVGAGI (reference sequence). The CDR3 has 15 amino acids. Unmatched junction bases numbered 6, after V lost 5 bases and J lost 2 bases.

This clonotype showed up many times. The J gene is TRBJ2-3, the V gene TRBV28; 7 bases map to TRBD1. The CDR3 covers 13 residues. Trimming at V came to 8 bases and at J to 0 bases, leaving 2 bases not matched to a gene. Germline CDR1 is MDHEN and CDR2 is SYDVKM. The CDR3 DNA sequence: TGTGCCAGCCGGGACAGAAGCACAGATACGCAGTATTTT. Amino acids: CASRDRSTDTQYF.

Details on this clonotype: Germline and junction disagree at one end, which may indicate a read error. The chain couples TRBV5-6 to TRBJ2-7, with D uncertain. Germline V lookup: CDR1 SGHDT, CDR2 YYEEEE. The CDR3 sequence is 15 residues long. This CDR3 reads CAISFGNPTSYEQYF. The CDR3 DNA reads TGTGCCATCAGCTTTGGGAATCCTACGTCCTACGAGCAGTACTTC.

This clonotype appeared many times. The chain combines TRBV6-1 with TRBJ2-3; 10 positions agree with TRBD2. The CDR3 runs to 16 residues. V was clipped by 5 bases and J by 3 bases; unmatched bases: 8. Looked up from germline, CDR1 is MNHNS and CDR2 is SASEGT. CDR3: CASSLVSGGATDTQYF. The CDR3 DNA sequence: TGTGCCAGCAGTCTCGTCAGCGGGGGGGCGACAGATACGCAGTATTTT.

The J gene is TRBJ2-7, the V gene TRBV7-9; 13 nucleotides agree with TRBD2. The CDR3 is 16 amino acids. The germline gives CDR1 SEHNR, CDR2 FQNEAQ (reference sequence). Trimming removed 3 bases from V and 4 bases from J; junction bases left unmatched: 6. CDR3 nucleotides: TGTGCCAGCAGCTTTCCGCGACTAGCGGGAGGATACGAGCAGTACTTC. It yields the protein CASSFPRLAGGYEQYF. The entire variable domain, with the rest obtained from reference TRBV7-9 and TRBJ2-7, is as follows: DTGVSQNPRHKITKRGQNVTFRCDPISEHNRLYWYRQTLGQGPEFLTYFQNEAQLEKSRLLSDRFSAERPKGSFSTLEIQRTEQGDSAMYLCASSFPRLAGGYEQYFGPGTRLTVT.

This clonotype occurred a few times. V and J are TRBV7-9 and TRBJ1-2, with 10 positions matching TRBD1. Germline V gene sequence: CDR1 SEHNR, CDR2 FQNEAQ (reference sequence). Trimming at V came to 5 bases and at J to 2 bases, leaving 11 bases not matched to a gene. The CDR3 loop spans 17 amino acids. This CDR3 is CASSATGGLLQNYGYTF. The CDR3 DNA sequence: TGTGCCAGCAGCGCGACAGGGGGCTTGCTCCAGAACTATGGCTACACCTTC. The entire variable domain, with the rest obtained from reference TRBV7-9 and TRBJ1-2, is as follows: DTGVSQNPRHKITKRGQNVTFRCDPISEHNRLYWYRQTLGQGPEFLTYFQNEAQLEKSRLLSDRFSAERPKGSFSTLEIQRTEQGDSAMYLCASSATGGLLQNYGYTFGSGTRLTVV.

This clonotype has ten or more counts. This chain uses TRBV7-8 with TRBJ1-5; D is unclear. The germline V gene encodes CDR1 SGHVS and CDR2 FQNEAQ. Trimming left V 3 bases short and J 0 bases short, with 15 bases between. This CDR3 contains 17 residues. CDR3 nucleotides: TGTGCCAGCAGCTTCCCCTCCAGCCGACATAGCAATCAGCCCCAGCATTTT. It specifies CASSFPSSRHSNQPQHF.

The sample holds many counts of this clonotype. The chain recombines TRBV7-8 with TRBJ2-5, with 7 bases aligning to TRBD1. V lost 3 bases and J lost 4; bases outside the gene matches: 8. The CDR3 has 15 amino acids. CDR1 SGHVS and CDR2 FQNEAQ come from the germline V gene. The CDR3 DNA sequence: TGTGCCAGCAGCTTCCGCACAGGGGATATAGAGACCCAGTACTTC. It is translated as CASSFRTGDIETQYF.

The table lists this clonotype with many counts. This chain connects TRBV6-6 to TRBJ2-5, with a possible D match to TRBD2 (6 bases). The germline V gene encodes CDR1 MNHNY and CDR2 SVGAGI (reference sequence). This CDR3 is built from 15 residues. V was cut by 0 bases and J by 4 bases, with 12 bases left in between. CDR3 region: CASSYSGGMGETQYF. CDR3 bases: TGTGCCAGCAGTTACTCGGGCGGGATGGGAGAGACCCAGTACTTC.

The chain employs TRBV5-1 and TRBJ1-2; TRBD1 agrees at 7 bases. J gave up 4 bases and V 2 bases, and 8 bases lay outside the gene matches. The germline CDR1 and CDR2 sequences are SGHRS and YFSETQ. The CDR3 contains 15 residues. CDR3 DNA: TGCGCCAGCAGCTTAAGTGGGACAGACCCCTATGGCTACACCTTC. Its translation: CASSLSGTDPYGYTF.

The chain has TRBV20-1 and TRBJ2-7, with TRBD2 matching 7 bases. Germline loops: CDR1 DFQATT, CDR2 SNEGSKA (reference sequence). V was pared by 1 base and J by 3 bases, with 0 bases of the junction left unmatched. The CDR3 is 12 residues long. CDR3 in DNA: TGCAGTGCTAGAGCGGGAGGCTACGAGCAGTACTTC. This codes for CSARAGGYEQYF.

This clonotype has ten or more counts. The chain joins TRBV6-1 to TRBJ1-5, with D uncertain. V was pared by 3 bases and J by 2 bases, with 8 bases between. The V gene's germline CDR1 is MNHNS and CDR2 SASEGT. The CDR3 runs 14 residues. In nucleotides, the CDR3 is TGTGCCAGCAGTGAGGGGATTCGCAATCAGCCCCAGCATTTT. Translated, it gives CASSEGIRNQPQHF.

The chain employs TRBV11-3 and TRBJ2-1; 11 nucleotides line up with TRBD1. This CDR3 comprises 16 residues. Trimming at V came to 1 base and at J to 10 bases, leaving 9 bases not matched to a gene. Germline CDR1 SGHNT, CDR2 YENEEA. CDR3: CASSLVGTGGPDEQFF. The CDR3 DNA sequence: TGTGCCAGCAGCTTAGTCGGGACAGGGGGGCCCGACGAGCAGTTCTTC.

This clonotype was recorded at least ten times. The chain links TRBV7-8 to TRBJ2-7; D is possibly TRBD2 (6 bases). CDR3 length: 16 amino acids. Germline values: CDR1 SGHVS, CDR2 FQNEAQ. Trimming removed 5 bases from V and 7 bases from J, with 24 bases in between. CDR3 sequence (DNA): TGTGCCAGCAGCCGTCCCGGGAGACTCCCATATTTGGAGCAGTACTTC. Its protein is CASSRPGRLPYLEQYF.

The J gene is TRBJ1-2, the V gene TRBV27; 9 nucleotides agree with TRBD1. This CDR3 is 13 amino acids long. Germline V lookup: CDR1 MNHEY, CDR2 SMNVEV (reference sequence). The V and J ends lost 3 bases and 6 bases, in that order; junction bases with no gene match: 2. This CDR3 reads CASSFGQGNGYTF. In DNA, the CDR3 is TGTGCCAGCAGTTTCGGACAGGGGAATGGCTACACCTTC.

This sequence joins TRBV29-1 and TRBJ1-6; D gene uncertain. Germline V gene data show CDR1 as SQVTM and CDR2 as ANQGSEA. This CDR3 is 14 amino acids long. With 5 bases removed from V and 0 bases from J, the gap between germline ends came to 8 bases. CDR3 protein: CSVKTSSYNSPLHF. CDR3 DNA: TGCAGCGTTAAAACGAGCTCCTATAATTCACCCCTCCACTTT.

This clonotype was observed at least ten times. This chain connects TRBV10-2 to TRBJ2-7; TRBD2 might be the D (5 bases). Germline V lookup: CDR1 WSHSY, CDR2 SAAADI. The CDR3 covers 14 residues. V was cut by 4 bases and J by 2 bases, with 12 bases left in between. Written as DNA, the CDR3 is TGCGCCAGCAGTGTGATTAGCGACGCCTACGAGCAGTACTTC. Amino acids: CASSVISDAYEQYF.

This clonotype was seen ten or more times. The rearrangement uses TRBV7-3 and TRBJ2-1; a possible D gene is TRBD2 (6 bases). Germline lookup yields CDR1 SGHTA and CDR2 FQGTGA. V was trimmed by 6 bases and J by 5 bases, leaving 26 bases between them. The CDR3 contains 18 residues. The CDR3 spells CASSPLGALARADNEQFF. The CDR3 DNA reads TGTGCCAGCAGTCCTTTGGGTGCGCTAGCGAGAGCAGACAATGAGCAGTTCTTC.

The chain has TRBV9 and TRBJ1-1, with 9 bases lining up with TRBD1. The CDR3 has 16 amino acids. J was trimmed by 1 base and V by 3 bases; bases with no gene match: 7. Germline assignment: CDR1 SGDLS and CDR2 YYNGEE. The CDR3 loop is CASSDYRGLRNTEAFF. The CDR3, as DNA: TGTGCCAGCAGCGACTACAGGGGGCTGAGGAACACTGAAGCTTTCTTT.

Many counts were recorded for this clonotype. This chain uses TRBV7-6 with TRBJ2-1; D gene ambiguous. Per germline, CDR1 SGHVS and CDR2 FNYEAQ. Trimming took off 0 bases at V and 10 bases at J, with 10 bases between the two ends. The CDR3 sequence is 13 residues long. Written as DNA, the CDR3 is TGTGCCAGCAGCTTAGCCCCCAGCAAAGAGCAGTTCTTC. Translated, it gives CASSLAPSKEQFF.

As to this clonotype: A much larger clone lies a single base off, so this may be a read error. The chain recombines TRBV7-4 with TRBJ2-5; TRBD1 matches at 7 bases. This CDR3 has 12 residues. Germline CDR1 SGHVT, CDR2 SQSDAQ. The CDR3 here is CACSQDRETQYF. The CDR3, as DNA: TGTGCCTGCAGCCAGGACAGGGAGACCCAGTACTTC.

This clonotype was observed a handful of times. The V call is TRBV30, the J call TRBJ2-3, with TRBD2 as a possible D gene (7 bases). V lost 0 bases and J 5 bases, leaving 12 bases between the germline ends. Germline V gene lookup returns CDR1 GTSNPN and CDR2 SVGIG (reference sequence). This CDR3 has 14 amino acids. DNA of the CDR3: TGTGCCTGGAGTGTACTAGGGGGGGGAGATACGCAGTATTTT. This encodes CAWSVLGGGDTQYF.